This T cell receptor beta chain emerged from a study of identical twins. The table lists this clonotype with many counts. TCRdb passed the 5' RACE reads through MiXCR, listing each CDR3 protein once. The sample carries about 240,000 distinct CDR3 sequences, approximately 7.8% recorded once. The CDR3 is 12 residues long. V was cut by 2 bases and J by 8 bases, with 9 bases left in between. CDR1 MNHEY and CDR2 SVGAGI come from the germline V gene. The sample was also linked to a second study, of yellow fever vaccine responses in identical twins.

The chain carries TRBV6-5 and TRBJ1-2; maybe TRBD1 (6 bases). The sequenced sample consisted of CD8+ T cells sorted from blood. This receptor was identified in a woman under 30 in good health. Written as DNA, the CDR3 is TGTGCCAGCAGTTACGAGGGGGAGGGCTACACCTTC. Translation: CASSYEGEGYTF.